The present T cell receptor (beta chain) was sequenced within a study of cytomegalovirus exposure and HLA in healthy donors. Study-level results: There were under 200 TCR beta chains listed as cytomegalovirus-associated. Researchers reported that a few CMV-associated chains were confirmed in vitro as CMV antigen-specific. Subsequent analysis of the 100 to 150 validation repertoires found a tendency for first-cohort TCR clusters to co-occur.

While the first cohort had 600 to 850 subjects, the donors belonged to the separate validation cohort of roughly 130 subjects. V lost 3 bases to trimming and J lost 0 bases; unmatched junction nucleotides: 7. Per germline, CDR1 KGHSH and CDR2 LQKENI. The CDR3 extends over 16 amino acids. In the case of this clone: Its antigen is undetermined.

Profiling relied on immunoSEQ multiplex PCR, and the TCRdb table lists in-frame clones only, not all of them. The repertoire holds approximately 230,000 clones, with about 90% as singletons. This chain uses TRBV18 with TRBJ1-2; 7 nucleotides align to TRBD1. Material for sequencing was PBMCs. This sequence originates from a man aged 18 to 30 in good health and CMV-seropositive. The CDR3 loop is CASSPPGQAANYGYTF. DNA of the CDR3: TGTGCCAGCTCACCCCCTGGACAGGCAGCTAACTATGGCTACACCTTC.